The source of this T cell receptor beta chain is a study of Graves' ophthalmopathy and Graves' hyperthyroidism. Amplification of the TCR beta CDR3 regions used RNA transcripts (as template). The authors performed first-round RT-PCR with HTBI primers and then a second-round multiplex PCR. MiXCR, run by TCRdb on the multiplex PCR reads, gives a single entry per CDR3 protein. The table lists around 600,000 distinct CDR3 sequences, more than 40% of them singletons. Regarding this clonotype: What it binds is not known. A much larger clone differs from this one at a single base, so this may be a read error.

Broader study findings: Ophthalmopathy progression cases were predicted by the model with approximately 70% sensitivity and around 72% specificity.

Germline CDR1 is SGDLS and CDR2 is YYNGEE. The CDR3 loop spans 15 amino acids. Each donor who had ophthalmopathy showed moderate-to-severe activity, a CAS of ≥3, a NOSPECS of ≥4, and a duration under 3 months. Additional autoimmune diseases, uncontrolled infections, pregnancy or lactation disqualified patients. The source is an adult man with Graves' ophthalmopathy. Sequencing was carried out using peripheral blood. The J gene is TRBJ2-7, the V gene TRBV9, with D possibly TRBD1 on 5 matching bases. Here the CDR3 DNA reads TGTGCCAGCAGCGTAGGATCTGGGGCCTACTACAAGCAGTACTTC. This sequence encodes CASSVGSGAYYKQYF.